The next 5 T cell receptor beta chains were all read from a single sample in a study of T cell responses to AZD1222 COVID-19 vaccine. The data were produced by immunoSEQ multiplex PCR, yet TCRdb's version contains in-frame clones alone and is incomplete. Of 95,000 to 150,000 clones listed, roughly nine tenths are singletons. This sample comprised peripheral blood, obtained on day 0 of AZD1222 vaccination. Receptor source: an adult in good health.

The chain has TRBV6-4 and TRBJ2-3, with 7 bases aligning to TRBD2. CDR3 length: 14 amino acids. Germline-derived CDR1 and CDR2 are MRHNA and SNTAGT. V was clipped by 4 bases and J by 4 bases; unmatched bases: 5. The DNA of the CDR3 is TGTGCCAGCAGTGTAGAGCGGGACTCAGATACGCAGTATTTT. Protein sequence: CASSVERDSDTQYF.

The chain couples TRBV6-1 to TRBJ2-5, with D possibly called TRBD1 or TRBD2 (5 bases each). V dropped 2 bases and J dropped 6 bases, with 10 bases sitting between them. The CDR3 is made up of 13 amino acids. CDR1 and CDR2 from the germline V gene are MNHNS and SASEGT. DNA of the CDR3: TGTGCCAGCAGTGAACGCAGGGAGAAGACCCAGTACTTC. This translates into CASSERREKTQYF.

This chain connects TRBV4-3 to TRBJ2-3, with a possible D match to TRBD2 (7 bases). The germline V and J ends were trimmed by 1 base and 2 bases, with 19 bases remaining between them. Germline V gives CDR1 LGHNA, CDR2 YSLEER. The CDR3 loop spans 18 amino acids. The CDR3 sequence: CASSQGPLGGGLTDTQYF. For the CDR3, the DNA is TGCGCCAGCAGCCAAGGGCCGCTGGGCGGGGGCCTCACAGATACGCAGTATTTT.

The chain joins TRBV24-1 to TRBJ2-5, with a tentative D call TRBD2 (6 bases). CDR3 length: 15 residues. Trimming took 9 bases from V and 0 from J, leaving 16 bases between them. Germline CDR1 KGHDR, CDR2 SFDVKD. The CDR3, as DNA: TGTGCCACCGGCAGCAGGGACTGGTACCAAGAGACCCAGTACTTC. It encodes CATGSRDWYQETQYF.

The J gene is TRBJ1-6, the V gene TRBV28; possibly TRBD1 for D (5 bases). Germline CDR1 is MDHEN and CDR2 is SYDVKM. The CDR3 runs 14 residues. V was cut by 5 bases and J by 11 bases, with 16 bases left in between. The chain's CDR3 is CASSLTGARTPLHF. The CDR3 bases are TGTGCCAGCAGTCTAACAGGTGCCCGAACACCCCTCCACTTT.